The 3 T cell receptor beta chains in this list originate from one sample, sequenced in a study of T-cell memory formation after mild COVID-19. Via MiXCR, TCRdb re-called the 5' RACE reads, giving one row per CDR3 protein. Of around 310,000 distinct CDR3 sequences detected, 20% to 25% appear once; the ten largest clones hold 20% to 25%. Specimen: PBMCs or a T cell subset sorted from them (not recorded which). The receptors originated from a man younger than 30 who had mild COVID-19 (a few samples of this study predate the infection). Cell type and time point are not known.

This clonotype appeared a few times. CDR3 DNA sequence: TGCGCCAGCAGCCAAGAGCCCCAGTCCGGCAGCTCTGGAAACACCATATATTTT. Amino acids: CASSQEPQSGSSGNTIYF. The V and J genes are TRBV4-3 and TRBJ1-3; D unresolved. V was shortened by 0 bases and J by 0 bases, with 15 bases between the two germline ends. The CDR3 loop spans 18 amino acids. Germline V gene data show CDR1 as LGHNA and CDR2 as YSLEER.

This clonotype has more than one count but fewer than ten. The chain combines TRBV24-1 with TRBJ2-2; 9 nucleotides match TRBD1. J was trimmed by 6 bases and V by 9 bases; bases with no gene match: 7. This CDR3 is built from 14 residues. Per the germline V gene, CDR1 is KGHDR and CDR2 is SFDVKD. The CDR3 DNA sequence: TGTGCCACCCAGGGACAGGGAGGTCCCGGGGAGCTGTTTTTT. This encodes CATQGQGGPGELFF.

This clonotype was recorded a few times. The rearrangement links TRBV4-1 to TRBJ1-5; D is undetermined. CDR1 MGHRA and CDR2 YSYEKL come from the germline V gene. V lost 0 bases, J lost 11 bases, and 14 bases lay in between. The CDR3 covers 14 residues. The CDR3 DNA reads as TGCGCCAGCAGCCAAGACCGGGAGGTCCGGACCCAGCATTTT. Translation: CASSQDREVRTQHF.